This is a list of T cell receptor beta chains from one sample in a study of OX40 agonist ivuxolimab in advanced cancers. Clones were read by immunoSEQ multiplex PCR, and TCRdb kept only the in-frame ones, dropping some. The table has about 82,000 clones, roughly 89% seen once. The sample consisted of CD4+ or CD8+ T cells sorted from blood, taken in a trial of the OX40 agonist ivuxolimab. The receptors here all came from an adult with an advanced solid tumor such as melanoma, head and neck, liver or kidney cancer. The CDR3 runs from the conserved cysteine through the conserved F or W. The D gene is left open where the match is weak. Clone sizes are given selectively: once, few, many, or a class where the clone is expanded.

j_gene: TRBJ2-3; d_gene: -; v_gene: TRBV11-2; abundance: -; CDR3aa: CASSLFREDTQYF; CDR3nt: TGTGCCAGCAGCTTATTCCGCGAAGATACGCAGTATTTT
j_gene: TRBJ2-1; d_gene: TRBD2; v_gene: TRBV19; abundance: -; CDR3aa: CASSAGTSTYNEQFF; CDR3nt: TGTGCCAGTAGCGCCGGGACTAGTACCTACAATGAGCAGTTCTTC
j_gene: TRBJ2-1; d_gene: -; v_gene: TRBV5-6; abundance: once; CDR3aa: CAMARRTVGRANEQFF; CDR3nt: TGTGCCATGGCCCGGAGGACAGTCGGTAGGGCCAATGAGCAGTTCTTC
j_gene: TRBJ2-3; d_gene: TRBD1; v_gene: TRBV7-9; abundance: -; CDR3aa: CASSSGQGNTDTQYF; CDR3nt: TGTGCCAGCAGCTCTGGACAGGGAAACACAGATACGCAGTATTTT
j_gene: TRBJ2-2; d_gene: TRBD2; v_gene: TRBV5-1; abundance: -; CDR3aa: CASSSKPSGPGELFF; CDR3nt: TGCGCCAGCAGCTCGAAACCTAGCGGTCCCGGGGAGCTGTTTTTT
j_gene: TRBJ2-3; d_gene: -; v_gene: TRBV7-6; abundance: -; CDR3aa: CASSLYQATDTQYF; CDR3nt: TGTGCCAGCAGCTTATACCAGGCCACAGATACGCAGTATTTT
j_gene: TRBJ2-7; d_gene: -; v_gene: TRBV28; abundance: -; CDR3aa: CATRASSYEQYF; CDR3nt: TGTGCCACCCGGGCGAGCTCCTACGAGCAGTACTTC
j_gene: TRBJ2-7; d_gene: TRBD1; v_gene: TRBV5-1; abundance: -; CDR3aa: CASSPGTGKTYEQYF; CDR3nt: TGCGCCAGCAGCCCAGGGACAGGGAAAACCTACGAGCAGTACTTC
j_gene: TRBJ2-7; d_gene: -; v_gene: TRBV7-6; abundance: -; CDR3aa: CASSLALGNEQYF; CDR3nt: TGTGCCAGCAGCTTAGCGCTAGGCAACGAGCAGTACTTC
j_gene: TRBJ2-5; d_gene: TRBD1; v_gene: TRBV2; abundance: -; CDR3aa: CASSDKGWDSHSQETQYF; CDR3nt: TGTGCCAGCAGTGATAAGGGTTGGGACAGCCATTCCCAAGAGACCCAGTACTTC
j_gene: TRBJ1-2; d_gene: TRBD1; v_gene: TRBV18; abundance: once; CDR3aa: CASSPDRGGYGYTF; CDR3nt: TGTGCCAGCTCACCAGACAGGGGCGGCTATGGCTACACCTTC
j_gene: TRBJ1-1; d_gene: -; v_gene: TRBV11-3; abundance: -; CDR3aa: CASSPWIIGRVNTEAFF; CDR3nt: TGTGCCAGCAGCCCCTGGATTATTGGACGGGTGAACACTGAAGCTTTCTTT
j_gene: TRBJ1-2; d_gene: -; v_gene: TRBV6-6; abundance: -; CDR3aa: CASRLGPNYGYTF; CDR3nt: TGTGCCAGCAGGCTCGGGCCTAATTATGGCTACACCTTC
j_gene: TRBJ2-5; d_gene: TRBD1; v_gene: TRBV11-3; abundance: -; CDR3aa: CASSPRDRPGETQYF; CDR3nt: TGTGCCAGCAGCCCCAGGGACAGGCCTGGGGAGACCCAGTACTTC
j_gene: TRBJ1-1; d_gene: -; v_gene: TRBV5-8; abundance: -; CDR3aa: CASSQGQKGMNTEAFF; CDR3nt: TGTGCCAGCAGCCAAGGACAGAAGGGGATGAACACTGAAGCTTTCTTT
j_gene: TRBJ1-1; d_gene: TRBD1; v_gene: TRBV27; abundance: few; CDR3aa: CASSSLGTGGNTEAFF; CDR3nt: TGTGCCAGCAGTTCCCTCGGGACAGGGGGGAACACTGAAGCTTTCTTT
j_gene: TRBJ1-1; d_gene: -; v_gene: TRBV5-1; abundance: -; CDR3aa: CASSPLTLNTEAFF; CDR3nt: TGCGCCAGCAGCCCCTTGACACTGAACACTGAAGCTTTCTTT
j_gene: TRBJ2-6; d_gene: -; v_gene: TRBV10-3; abundance: -; CDR3aa: CAISDGRKDSGANVLTF; CDR3nt: TGTGCCATCAGTGACGGAAGAAAAGACTCTGGGGCCAACGTCCTGACTTTC
j_gene: TRBJ2-1; d_gene: -; v_gene: TRBV14; abundance: -; CDR3aa: CASSQETGRTGSYNEQFF; CDR3nt: TGTGCCAGCAGCCAAGAGACCGGGAGGACAGGGTCCTACAATGAGCAGTTCTTC
j_gene: TRBJ2-5; d_gene: -; v_gene: TRBV18; abundance: -; CDR3aa: CASSPPSVSETQYF; CDR3nt: TGTGCCAGCTCACCACCGAGTGTTTCGGAGACCCAGTACTTC
j_gene: TRBJ1-4; d_gene: TRBD1; v_gene: TRBV5-6; abundance: -; CDR3aa: CASRTRDRFNEKLFF; CDR3nt: TGTGCCAGCAGGACAAGGGACAGATTTAATGAAAAACTGTTTTTT
j_gene: TRBJ1-1; d_gene: -; v_gene: TRBV27; abundance: -; CDR3aa: CASSLGGGNTEAFF; CDR3nt: TGTGCCAGCAGTTTAGGGGGGGGGAACACTGAAGCTTTCTTT
j_gene: TRBJ2-3; d_gene: -; v_gene: TRBV5-8; abundance: -; CDR3aa: CASSKRGTEADTQYF; CDR3nt: TGTGCCAGCAGCAAGAGGGGAACCGAGGCGGATACGCAGTATTTT
j_gene: TRBJ1-1; d_gene: -; v_gene: TRBV11-2; abundance: -; CDR3aa: CASSLGVRPNTEAFF; CDR3nt: TGTGCCAGCAGCTTAGGGGTCCGCCCAAACACTGAAGCTTTCTTT
j_gene: TRBJ2-7; d_gene: -; v_gene: TRBV21-1; abundance: -; CDR3aa: CASSKGRASRQYF; CDR3nt: TGTGCCAGCAGCAAAGGTCGGGCTAGTCGGCAGTACTTC
j_gene: TRBJ2-1; d_gene: -; v_gene: TRBV6-5; abundance: -; CDR3aa: CASSYSQAAYNEQFF; CDR3nt: TGTGCCAGCAGTTACTCCCAAGCGGCATACAATGAGCAGTTCTTC
j_gene: TRBJ2-1; d_gene: -; v_gene: TRBV4-2; abundance: -; CDR3aa: CASSQSGGISSYNEQFF; CDR3nt: TGTGCCAGCAGCCAATCCGGCGGGATCAGCTCCTACAATGAGCAGTTCTTC
j_gene: TRBJ2-1; d_gene: TRBD1; v_gene: TRBV5-4; abundance: -; CDR3aa: CASRPRDSLYNEQFF; CDR3nt: TGTGCCAGCAGACCCCGGGACAGTCTATACAATGAGCAGTTCTTC
j_gene: TRBJ1-1; d_gene: -; v_gene: TRBV6-1; abundance: few; CDR3aa: CASFFVMNTEAFF; CDR3nt: TGTGCCAGCTTCTTCGTCATGAACACTGAAGCTTTCTTT
j_gene: TRBJ1-3; d_gene: -; v_gene: TRBV6-5; abundance: -; CDR3aa: CAINLGSGNTIYF; CDR3nt: TGTGCCATCAATTTGGGCTCTGGAAACACCATATATTTT
j_gene: TRBJ1-4; d_gene: -; v_gene: TRBV6-1; abundance: -; CDR3aa: CASSDIRSGTGEKLFF; CDR3nt: TGTGCCAGCAGTGACATTCGATCGGGGACCGGTGAAAAACTGTTTTTT
j_gene: TRBJ1-2; d_gene: -; v_gene: TRBV6-5; abundance: -; CDR3aa: CASTVTMGLGYGYTF; CDR3nt: TGTGCCAGCACCGTTACCATGGGTTTGGGCTATGGCTACACCTTC
j_gene: TRBJ2-5; d_gene: -; v_gene: TRBV5-8; abundance: -; CDR3aa: CASSLPRAQYF; CDR3nt: TGTGCCAGCAGCTTGCCCCGGGCCCAGTACTTC
j_gene: TRBJ2-7; d_gene: -; v_gene: TRBV11-2; abundance: -; CDR3aa: CASSPSVYEQYF; CDR3nt: TGTGCCAGCAGTCCGTCGGTCTACGAGCAGTACTTC
j_gene: TRBJ1-2; d_gene: TRBD1; v_gene: TRBV7-2; abundance: -; CDR3aa: CASSPGGVTGYTF; CDR3nt: TGTGCCAGCAGCCCAGGGGGGGTTACAGGCTACACCTTC
j_gene: TRBJ1-4; d_gene: -; v_gene: TRBV9; abundance: -; CDR3aa: CASSSSGTTNEKLFF; CDR3nt: TGTGCCAGCAGCTCGTCGGGCACAACTAATGAAAAACTGTTTTTT
j_gene: TRBJ2-7; d_gene: -; v_gene: TRBV21-1; abundance: once; CDR3aa: CASSKRLYEQYF; CDR3nt: TGTGCCAGCAGCAAAAGGCTCTACGAGCAGTACTTC
j_gene: TRBJ2-1; d_gene: TRBD1; v_gene: TRBV29-1; abundance: -; CDR3aa: CSVRPGQGVREQFF; CDR3nt: TGCAGCGTCAGACCGGGACAGGGGGTACGTGAGCAGTTCTTC
j_gene: TRBJ1-1; d_gene: -; v_gene: TRBV27; abundance: once; CDR3aa: CASSLSRGGSPRDTEAFF; CDR3nt: TGTGCCAGCAGTTTATCCCGGGGGGGCAGCCCGAGGGACACTGAAGCTTTCTTT
j_gene: TRBJ1-2; d_gene: -; v_gene: TRBV9; abundance: -; CDR3aa: CASSHGSNYGYTF; CDR3nt: TGTGCCAGCAGCCACGGGTCAAACTATGGCTACACCTTC
j_gene: TRBJ2-7; d_gene: TRBD1; v_gene: TRBV5-1; abundance: -; CDR3aa: CASSLTGGIGEQYF; CDR3nt: TGCGCCAGCAGCTTGACAGGGGGAATAGGCGAGCAGTACTTC
j_gene: TRBJ1-1; d_gene: -; v_gene: TRBV7-8; abundance: -; CDR3aa: CASSLAGSEAFF; CDR3nt: TGTGCCAGCAGCTTAGCGGGATCGGAAGCTTTCTTT
j_gene: TRBJ2-5; d_gene: -; v_gene: TRBV5-1; abundance: -; CDR3aa: CASSMQPGLQETQYF; CDR3nt: TGCGCCAGCAGCATGCAGCCGGGACTCCAAGAGACCCAGTACTTC
j_gene: TRBJ2-5; d_gene: -; v_gene: TRBV5-4; abundance: -; CDR3aa: CASSGLGAQAQETQYF; CDR3nt: TGTGCCAGCAGCGGATTGGGGGCACAGGCCCAAGAGACCCAGTACTTC
j_gene: TRBJ1-3; d_gene: -; v_gene: TRBV2; abundance: -; CDR3aa: CASFSDHSGNTIYF; CDR3nt: TGTGCCAGCTTTTCAGACCACTCTGGAAACACCATATATTTT
j_gene: TRBJ2-4; d_gene: TRBD2; v_gene: TRBV9; abundance: -; CDR3aa: CASSTRLAGDDIQYF; CDR3nt: TGTGCCAGCAGCACCCGACTAGCGGGAGATGACATTCAGTACTTC
j_gene: TRBJ1-1; d_gene: TRBD1; v_gene: TRBV9; abundance: -; CDR3aa: CASSAYRGDTEAFF; CDR3nt: TGTGCCAGCAGCGCATACAGGGGTGACACTGAAGCTTTCTTT
j_gene: TRBJ2-1; d_gene: -; v_gene: TRBV7-2; abundance: -; CDR3aa: CASSLGQPGVGNEQFF; CDR3nt: TGTGCCAGCAGCTTAGGTCAGCCAGGGGTTGGAAATGAGCAGTTCTTC
j_gene: TRBJ1-6; d_gene: TRBD1; v_gene: TRBV9; abundance: -; CDR3aa: CASSAGTGHSPLHF; CDR3nt: TGTGCCAGCAGTGCCGGGACAGGGCATTCACCCCTCCACTTT
j_gene: TRBJ2-1; d_gene: -; v_gene: TRBV27; abundance: -; CDR3aa: CASTKHRGSYNEQFF; CDR3nt: TGTGCCAGCACAAAGCACCGGGGCTCCTACAATGAGCAGTTCTTC
j_gene: TRBJ1-2; d_gene: TRBD1; v_gene: TRBV10-3; abundance: -; CDR3aa: CAISRQGTGSGYTF; CDR3nt: TGTGCCATCAGCCGACAAGGGACAGGGAGTGGCTACACCTTC
j_gene: TRBJ2-1; d_gene: -; v_gene: TRBV11-2; abundance: few; CDR3aa: CASSLGLANEQFF; CDR3nt: TGTGCCAGCAGCCTGGGGCTAGCCAATGAGCAGTTCTTC
j_gene: TRBJ1-2; d_gene: -; v_gene: TRBV6-5; abundance: -; CDR3aa: CASSEGRYGYTF; CDR3nt: TGTGCCAGCAGTGAGGGAAGGTATGGCTACACCTTC
j_gene: TRBJ2-7; d_gene: -; v_gene: TRBV6-1; abundance: -; CDR3aa: CASSEGGRVEQYF; CDR3nt: TGTGCCAGCAGTGAAGGCGGAAGGGTAGAGCAGTACTTC
j_gene: TRBJ2-7; d_gene: TRBD1; v_gene: TRBV27; abundance: -; CDR3aa: CASSIWGGQGANEQYF; CDR3nt: TGTGCCAGCAGCATTTGGGGGGGACAGGGGGCCAACGAGCAGTACTTC
j_gene: TRBJ2-3; d_gene: -; v_gene: TRBV7-3; abundance: -; CDR3aa: CASSLTFSDATQYF; CDR3nt: TGTGCCAGCAGCTTAACCTTCAGCGACGCTACGCAGTATTTT
j_gene: TRBJ1-1; d_gene: -; v_gene: TRBV30; abundance: few; CDR3aa: CAWSVGTEAFF; CDR3nt: TGTGCCTGGAGTGTGGGGACAGAAGCTTTCTTT
j_gene: TRBJ2-3; d_gene: TRBD1; v_gene: TRBV10-2; abundance: -; CDR3aa: CASSDRQGGSDTQYF; CDR3nt: TGCGCCAGCAGTGATCGACAGGGGGGCTCAGATACGCAGTATTTT
j_gene: TRBJ2-2; d_gene: TRBD1; v_gene: TRBV7-6; abundance: -; CDR3aa: CASSKGQGGAGELFF; CDR3nt: TGTGCCAGCAGCAAAGGACAGGGTGGGGCCGGGGAGCTGTTTTTT